The following is a T cell receptor beta chain sequence with its context. The data are from a study of blood T cell repertoires in COVID-19. Study-level information: T cells, B-cell-depleted T cells, or PBMCs provided the cDNA or gDNA that served as material.

Data came from immunoSEQ multiplex PCR; TCRdb stores just in-frame clones and leaves some out. The sample yields roughly 150,000 clones, 80% to 90% seen once. The origin of this receptor is an older woman with active COVID-19. Specimen: peripheral blood.

CDR3 amino acids: CSVSSAWRQSSYNEQFF. CDR3 nucleotide sequence: TGCAGCGTGTCCTCCGCGTGGCGGCAGAGCTCCTACAATGAGCAGTTCTTC. V is TRBV29-1 and J is TRBJ2-1; D unresolved. Germline CDR1 is SQVTM and CDR2 is ANQGSEA. Deletions cut 6 bases from V and 0 bases from J, with 21 bases between. The CDR3 runs to 17 residues.